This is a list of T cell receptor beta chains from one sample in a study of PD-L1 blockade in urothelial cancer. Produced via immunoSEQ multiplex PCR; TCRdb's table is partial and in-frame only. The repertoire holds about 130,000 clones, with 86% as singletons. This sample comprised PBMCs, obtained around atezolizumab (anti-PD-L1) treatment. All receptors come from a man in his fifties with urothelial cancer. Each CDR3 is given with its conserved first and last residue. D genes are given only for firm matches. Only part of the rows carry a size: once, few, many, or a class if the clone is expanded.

CASSLAESGRGTDTQYF	TGCGCCAGCAGCTTGGCCGAGAGCGGGAGGGGCACAGATACGCAGTATTTT	TRBD2	TRBV5-1	TRBJ2-3	-
CASWRGGSRETQYF	TGTGCCAGCTGGAGGGGGGGGTCCCGGGAGACCCAGTACTTC	-	TRBV28	TRBJ2-5	-
CASSLARSPSTDTQYF	TGTGCCAGCAGCTTAGCCAGGTCCCCTAGCACAGATACGCAGTATTTT	-	TRBV7-2	TRBJ2-3	-
CASSVTVGGGYGYTF	TGTGCCAGCAGCGTGACAGTAGGGGGTGGGTATGGCTACACCTTC	-	TRBV9	TRBJ1-2	-
CASSLAGNYEQYF	TGTGCCAGCAGCTTGGCAGGGAACTACGAGCAGTACTTC	-	TRBV5-4	TRBJ2-7	-
CASKTGANTGELFF	TGTGCCAGCAAAACAGGGGCGAACACCGGGGAGCTGTTTTTT	TRBD1	TRBV28	TRBJ2-2	many
CASSFFPPGQGVDGYTF	TGTGCCAGCAGCTTTTTTCCCCCGGGACAGGGGGTGGATGGCTACACCTTC	TRBD1	TRBV7-2	TRBJ1-2	-
CASSEVRGSEQFF	TGTGCCAGCAGTGAGGTCAGGGGCAGTGAGCAGTTCTTC	-	TRBV6-1	TRBJ2-1	-
CASSLGSGGPPNTGELFF	TGCGCCAGCAGCTTGGGATCGGGAGGGCCCCCGAACACCGGGGAGCTGTTTTTT	TRBD2	TRBV5-1	TRBJ2-2	-
CASSADGTPLAKNIQYF	TGTGCCAGTAGTGCAGACGGGACTCCACTAGCCAAAAACATTCAGTACTTC	-	TRBV19	TRBJ2-4	many
CASSFYGSGRTDTQYF	TGTGCCAGCAGTTTTTACGGGAGTGGTCGGACAGATACGCAGTATTTT	-	TRBV28	TRBJ2-3	-
CASSLTVVQGVFKGNIQYF	TGTGCCAGCAGCTTAACTGTTGTCCAGGGTGTTTTTAAAGGAAACATTCAGTACTTC	-	TRBV7-8	TRBJ2-4	-
CASSPLDTTGSGNTIYF	TGTGCCAGCTCACCACTAGATACGACAGGCTCTGGAAACACCATATATTTT	-	TRBV18	TRBJ1-3	-
CASSPLGQSNSPLHF	TGTGCCAGCTCACCTCTGGGACAAAGTAATTCACCCCTCCACTTT	-	TRBV18	TRBJ1-6	-
CASSLAVFGAFF	TGTGCCAGCAGCTTAGCAGTCTTCGGAGCTTTCTTT	-	TRBV7-9	TRBJ1-1	-
CASSIVSTSGELFF	TGTGCCAGTAGTATTGTTTCGACATCCGGGGAGCTGTTTTTT	-	TRBV19	TRBJ2-2	-
CASSEGTGSPSEQFF	TGTGCCAGCAGTGAAGGGACAGGGTCACCCTCGGAGCAGTTCTTC	TRBD1	TRBV6-4	TRBJ2-1	once
CASSEATGVYF	TGTGCCAGCAGTGAAGCCACAGGGGTCTACTTC	TRBD1	TRBV6-1	TRBJ2-7	-
CASSEIKGPAGYGYTF	TGTGCCAGCAGTGAAATCAAGGGTCCCGCGGGCTATGGCTACACCTTC	-	TRBV2	TRBJ1-2	-
CASSLNAGTNVYGYTF	TGTGCCAGCAGCTTAAACGCGGGGACGAACGTCTATGGCTACACCTTC	-	TRBV7-3	TRBJ1-2	-
CASRPPGYNSPLHF	TGTGCCAGCAGGCCCCCGGGGTATAATTCACCCCTCCACTTT	-	TRBV28	TRBJ1-6	-
CASSLAGGRNEQFF	TGTGCCAGCAGCTTAGCGGGGGGGAGGAATGAGCAGTTCTTC	TRBD2	TRBV7-9	TRBJ2-1	-
CAWSSGTSGSSYNEQFF	TGTGCCTGGAGTTCTGGGACTAGCGGGAGTTCGTACAATGAGCAGTTCTTC	TRBD2	TRBV30	TRBJ2-1	-
CASSLSSGSGNEQFF	TGTGCTAGCAGTCTATCCAGCGGGAGCGGCAATGAGCAGTTCTTC	TRBD2	TRBV7-7	TRBJ2-1	-
CASSLAGVRETQYF	TGTGCCAGCAGTTTAGCGGGAGTAAGGGAGACCCAGTACTTC	TRBD2	TRBV6-1	TRBJ2-5	-
CASISGASTDTQYF	TGTGCCAGCATCTCAGGGGCCAGCACAGATACGCAGTATTTT	-	TRBV6-6	TRBJ2-3	-
CASSLAGAGVYEQYF	TGTGCCAGCAGCTTGGCCGGGGCAGGGGTTTACGAGCAGTACTTC	-	TRBV5-4	TRBJ2-7	-
CASRSGQQNEQFF	TGTGCCAGCAGATCGGGACAGCAAAATGAGCAGTTCTTC	TRBD1	TRBV5-5	TRBJ2-1	-
CASSLRPSRGLYNSPLHF	TGTGCCAGCAGTTTGCGCCCTAGCAGGGGGCTCTACAATTCACCCCTCCACTTT	TRBD1	TRBV27	TRBJ1-6	-
CAWSWSGDYGYTF	TGTGCCTGGAGTTGGTCAGGGGACTATGGCTACACCTTC	-	TRBV30	TRBJ1-2	once
CASSLTSGSPWDEQYF	TGCGCCAGCAGCTTAACTAGCGGGAGTCCTTGGGACGAGCAGTACTTC	TRBD2	TRBV5-1	TRBJ2-7	-
CAWRDRTSPTYEQYF	TGTGCCTGGCGCGACCGGACTAGCCCCACCTACGAGCAGTACTTC	TRBD2	TRBV30	TRBJ2-7	-
CASRPRGMGNSNQPQHF	TGTGCCAGTAGGCCCAGAGGGATGGGGAATAGCAATCAGCCCCAGCATTTT	-	TRBV19	TRBJ1-5	few
CASSLVKTGSRVSPLHF	TGCGCCAGCAGCCTGGTGAAGACAGGGTCCAGGGTATCACCCCTCCACTTT	TRBD1	TRBV5-1	TRBJ1-6	-
CASSFKGGNYGYTF	TGTGCCAGCAGTTTCAAGGGAGGGAACTATGGCTACACCTTC	-	TRBV28	TRBJ1-2	-
CASSLRVRVLDQETQYF	TGTGCCAGCAGCTTACGAGTTCGGGTATTGGACCAAGAGACCCAGTACTTC	-	TRBV7-9	TRBJ2-5	-
CASSEGPSSALAKNIQYF	TGTGCCAGCAGTGAAGGTCCTAGTTCTGCCTTAGCCAAAAACATTCAGTACTTC	-	TRBV6-1	TRBJ2-4	-
CASSSTGQLTYNEQFF	TGTGCCAGCAGCTCCACGGGACAGTTAACCTACAATGAGCAGTTCTTC	TRBD1	TRBV7-9	TRBJ2-1	-
CASSELAGDLSQYF	TGTGCCAGCAGTGAACTAGCGGGGGATTTAAGCCAGTACTTC	TRBD2	TRBV2	TRBJ2-5	-
CASSLSSFSGNTIYF	TGTGCCAGCAGCTTATCGTCTTTCTCTGGAAACACCATATATTTT	-	TRBV7-6	TRBJ1-3	-
CSAKDLYEQYF	TGCAGTGCTAAAGACTTGTACGAGCAGTACTTC	-	TRBV20-1	TRBJ2-7	-
CASSLVVTGASYEQYF	TGCGCCAGCAGCTTGGTGGTGACAGGGGCATCCTACGAGCAGTACTTC	TRBD1	TRBV5-1	TRBJ2-7	-
CASSPLRDRYNSPLHF	TGTGCCAGCAGCCCCCTCCGGGACAGGTATAATTCACCCCTCCACTTT	TRBD1	TRBV7-9	TRBJ1-6	-
CASSLRGTGAMGYTF	TGTGCCAGCAGTCTCCGGGGGACAGGGGCCATGGGCTACACCTTC	TRBD1	TRBV2	TRBJ1-2	-
CATGQSGNTIYF	TGTGCCACAGGGCAATCTGGAAACACCATATATTTT	-	TRBV28	TRBJ1-3	-
CASSYGGAPSYEQYF	TGTGCCAGCAGTTACGGCGGAGCCCCTTCCTACGAGCAGTACTTC	-	TRBV6-5	TRBJ2-7	-
CASRMGESEAFF	TGTGCCAGTAGAATGGGCGAGAGTGAAGCTTTCTTT	-	TRBV19	TRBJ1-1	once
CASSLPGQGHEQFF	TGCGCCAGCAGCCTCCCGGGACAGGGCCATGAGCAGTTCTTC	TRBD1	TRBV4-1	TRBJ2-1	-
CASSVASDYEQYF	TGTGCCAGCAGTGTCGCTAGCGACTACGAGCAGTACTTC	-	TRBV2	TRBJ2-7	-
CASSSLGTGSLREYF	TGTGCCAGCAGCTCCCTCGGGACAGGATCTCTAAGGGAGTACTTC	TRBD1	TRBV7-9	TRBJ2-7	-
CASRQGAGNTIYF	TGTGCCAGCAGACAGGGAGCTGGAAACACCATATATTTT	-	TRBV6-5	TRBJ1-3	once